Below, 6 T cell receptor beta chains from the same sample are listed, as sequenced in a study of T cells expressing NK-cell markers. TCRdb re-called the 5' RACE reads; every CDR3 protein appears as one record, without DNA. This sample's table reports 500,000 to 700,000 distinct CDR3 sequences. The specimen sequenced was blood T cells: a sorted CD56 or NKG2C T cell subset, CD4+ or CD8+ T cells, or bulk PBMC T cells (not recorded which). The receptor set was obtained from a man aged 18 to 29 in good health.

The chain combines TRBV6-6 with TRBJ2-1. This CDR3 has 13 residues. Per the germline V gene, CDR1 is MNHNY and CDR2 is SVGAGI (reference sequence). CDR3 sequence reads: CASSLGELNEQFF.

The V gene is TRBV24-1, the J gene TRBJ2-2. This CDR3 spans 14 amino acids. The germline V gene has CDR1 KGHDR and CDR2 SFDVKD. The CDR3 here is CATSDRGITGELFF.

The chain joins TRBV15 to TRBJ2-1; TCRdb proposes TRBD2, but this gene call is untestable without DNA. The CDR3 is made up of 16 amino acids. The germline V gene encodes CDR1 LNHNV and CDR2 YYDKDF (reference sequence). The CDR3: CATSGTSGKESNEQFF.

The chain links TRBV27 to TRBJ2-2; the D gene TCRdb calls, TRBD1, cannot be checked with no DNA. CDR3 size: 15 residues. Germline V gene sequence: CDR1 MNHEY, CDR2 SMNVEV (reference sequence). CDR3 sequence: CASRSGAFNTGELFF.

The chain has TRBV7-9 and TRBJ2-2; TCRdb indicates TRBD2, and absent DNA this call remains unverified. The CDR3 is 16 amino acids. Germline CDR1 SEHNR, CDR2 FQNEAQ (reference sequence). The CDR3 protein is CASSLTTGGATGELFF. The whole variable domain, filled in from reference TRBV7-9 and TRBJ2-2, reads DTGVSQNPRHKITKRGQNVTFRCDPISEHNRLYWYRQTLGQGPEFLTYFQNEAQLEKSRLLSDRFSAERPKGSFSTLEIQRTEQGDSAMYLCASSLTTGGATGELFFGEGSRLTVL.

The chain has TRBV29-1 and TRBJ2-3; the TCRdb D gene call, TRBD1, has no DNA to confirm it. The germline V gene encodes CDR1 SQVTM and CDR2 ANQGSEA. This CDR3 comprises 12 residues. CDR3 in amino acids: CSAQQGRDTQYF.